The 26 T cell receptor beta chains reported below all come from one sample, sequenced in a study of blood T cell repertoires in COVID-19. Here immunoSEQ multiplex PCR was the method, and the copy in TCRdb shows in-frame clones only, minus some. The sample lists 250,000 to 400,000 clones, 90% seen once, with 2.5% to 3% in the top ten. The sample taken for sequencing was peripheral blood. The receptors come from a woman under 40 with COVID-19, enrolled during active disease.

The chain carries TRBV5-4 and TRBJ1-3, with TRBD1 identical over 7 bases. The CDR3 covers 15 residues. Looked up from germline, CDR1 is SGHNT and CDR2 is YYREEE (reference sequence). V shed 4 bases and J 4 bases; nucleotides not matched to a gene: 8. CDR3 in amino acids: CASSPEGAAGNTIYF. The CDR3 DNA reads as TGTGCCAGCAGCCCGGAGGGGGCAGCGGGAAACACCATATATTTT.

This clone was found once. The rearrangement joins TRBV2 to TRBJ2-3; 13 nucleotides match TRBD2. Germline V gene lookup returns CDR1 SNHLY and CDR2 FYNNEI. Trimming removed 6 bases from V and 6 bases from J; junction bases left unmatched: 9. CDR3 length equals 16 residues. The DNA of the CDR3 is TGTGCCAGCAGAAGGACTAGCGGGAGTCCAAACGATACGCAGTATTTT. Protein: CASRRTSGSPNDTQYF.

This clone was found once. The chain carries TRBV12-5 and TRBJ1-1; D possibly corresponds to TRBD1 (6 bases). The germline CDR1 and CDR2 sequences are LGHNT and FRNRAP. Trimming left V 6 bases short and J 1 base short, with 12 bases between. The CDR3 loop spans 14 amino acids. DNA of the CDR3: TGTGCTAGTGGCAGTGGACAGCCGAACACTGAAGCTTTCTTT. It codes for CASGSGQPNTEAFF.

The chain carries TRBV18 and TRBJ2-3; 9 bases are a match to TRBD1. V lost 4 bases, J lost 1 base, and 3 bases stayed unmatched. Germline CDR1 KGHSH, CDR2 LQKENI. CDR3 size: 15 residues. The CDR3 protein is CASSRRTGGTDTQYF. In nucleotides, the CDR3 is TGTGCCAGCTCACGGAGGACAGGGGGCACAGATACGCAGTATTTT.

The chain couples TRBV5-6 to TRBJ2-2; perhaps TRBD1 as D (5 bases). Germline-derived CDR1 and CDR2 are SGHDT and YYEEEE. V was shortened by 6 bases and J by 7 bases, with 16 bases between the two germline ends. The CDR3 is 14 amino acids. The CDR3 DNA reads as TGTGCCAGCACGTTAGGGGTTTCGAACGGGGAGCTGTTTTTT. Residues: CASTLGVSNGELFF.

V is TRBV7-9 and J is TRBJ1-4; 9 nucleotides line up with TRBD1. The CDR3 sequence is 15 residues long. Germline CDR1 and CDR2: SEHNR and FQNEAQ (reference sequence). Losses at the gene ends were 4 bases for V and 8 bases for J; bases not matched to a gene: 8. Written as DNA, the CDR3 is TGTGCCAGCAGCTCTGGGACAGGGCAACAAGAAAAACTGTTTTTT. Protein product: CASSSGTGQQEKLFF. Supplemented by reference TRBV7-9 and TRBJ1-4, the full variable domain reads DTGVSQNPRHKITKRGQNVTFRCDPISEHNRLYWYRQTLGQGPEFLTYFQNEAQLEKSRLLSDRFSAERPKGSFSTLEIQRTEQGDSAMYLCASSSGTGQQEKLFFGSGTQLSVL.

The chain couples TRBV19 to TRBJ1-1; D possibly corresponds to TRBD1 (5 bases). CDR3 length: 17 amino acids. CDR1 and CDR2 (germline): LNHDA, SQIVND (reference sequence). Trimming stripped 3 bases from V and 0 bases from J, with 17 bases between. Here the CDR3 DNA reads TGTGCCAGTAGTATCAGGGTGGGGAAAGGCATGAACACTGAAGCTTTCTTT. This encodes CASSIRVGKGMNTEAFF.

This clone was seen only once. CDR3 DNA sequence: TGCGCCAGCAGTGAAGGTGTCGGGTTCACCTACAATGAGCAGTTCTTC. Translation gives CASSEGVGFTYNEQFF. The V call is TRBV10-1, the J call TRBJ2-1; D gene uncertain. Germline CDR1 and CDR2: WNHNN and SYGVQD (reference sequence). The CDR3 loop spans 16 amino acids. Trimming took off 3 bases at V and 2 bases at J, with 14 bases between the two ends.

The J gene is TRBJ2-2, the V gene TRBV9, with 8 bases aligning to TRBD1. V shed 4 bases and J 5 bases; nucleotides not matched to a gene: 19. CDR1 is SGDLS, CDR2 YYNGEE, per germline. The CDR3 is 19 amino acids. CDR3 sequence: CASSSPIEIDRGSTGELFF. In DNA form, the CDR3 reads TGTGCCAGCAGCTCCCCTATCGAGATTGACAGGGGCAGTACCGGGGAGCTGTTTTTT.

This chain joins TRBV18 and TRBJ2-7; 8 positions match TRBD2. The ends lost 0 bases at V and 5 bases at J; junction bases unmatched: 3. CDR3 length: 14 residues. The germline V gene encodes CDR1 KGHSH and CDR2 LQKENI. The CDR3 coding sequence is TGTGCCAGCTCACCACCTGCGGGAGGTAACGAGCAGTACTTC. The encoded protein is CASSPPAGGNEQYF.

J is TRBJ1-2 and V is TRBV12-5, with 7 bases identical to TRBD1. The germline gives CDR1 LGHNT, CDR2 FRNRAP. With V trimmed by 1 base and J by 1 base, 3 bases remained unmatched. The CDR3 has 15 amino acids. Here the CDR3 DNA reads TGTGCTAGTGGTTTGGCGGGACAGCGTAACTATGGCTACACCTTC. The encoded protein is CASGLAGQRNYGYTF.

The chain combines TRBV6-1 with TRBJ2-6; TRBD1 agrees at 7 bases. The V and J ends lost 4 bases and 2 bases, in that order; junction bases with no gene match: 8. CDR1 and CDR2 from the germline V gene are MNHNS and SASEGT. This CDR3 is built from 17 residues. The CDR3 loop is CASSALGDRAGANVLTF. The CDR3 DNA sequence: TGTGCCAGCAGTGCTTTGGGTGACAGGGCTGGGGCCAACGTCCTGACTTTC.

This chain joins TRBV5-4 and TRBJ1-1; D not resolved. From germline, CDR1 is SGHNT and CDR2 YYREEE (reference sequence). V lost 2 bases to trimming and J lost 0 bases, with 11 bases between them. This CDR3 contains 15 residues. The CDR3 DNA reads TGTGCCAGCAGCTTATACGGGGTAATGAACACTGAAGCTTTCTTT. It specifies CASSLYGVMNTEAFF.

CDR3 nucleotides: TGCGCCAGCAGCCAAGGGACTAGCGGCACCTACGAGCAGTACTTC. The encoded protein is CASSQGTSGTYEQYF. The chain recombines TRBV4-1 with TRBJ2-7, with 10 bases fitting TRBD2. J gave up 2 bases and V 1 base, and 2 bases lay outside the gene matches. This CDR3 has 15 amino acids. Germline loops: CDR1 MGHRA, CDR2 YSYEKL.

The V gene is TRBV30, the J gene TRBJ2-3, with TRBD2 identical over 8 bases. Germline V gene sequence: CDR1 GTSNPN, CDR2 SVGIG (reference sequence). The ends lost 0 bases at V and 5 bases at J; junction bases unmatched: 7. The CDR3 loop spans 15 amino acids. This chain's CDR3 is CAWSVSWREVDTQYF. The CDR3 nucleotides read TGTGCCTGGAGTGTATCGTGGCGGGAGGTAGATACGCAGTATTTT.

A single count supports this clone. The chain carries TRBV5-4 and TRBJ1-1, with D uncertain. Trimming stripped 3 bases from V and 1 base from J, with 7 bases between. Per germline, CDR1 SGHNT and CDR2 YYREEE (reference sequence). The CDR3 is 13 residues long. This chain's CDR3 is CASSSPPNTEAFF. Here the CDR3 DNA reads TGTGCCAGCAGCTCCCCTCCGAACACTGAAGCTTTCTTT.

In this sample, this clone turned up once. The rearrangement joins TRBV18 to TRBJ2-7, with D perhaps matching TRBD1 (5 bases). V shed 3 bases and J shed 2 bases, with 11 bases lying between them. There are 14 residues in the CDR3. CDR1 is KGHSH and CDR2 is LQKENI in the germline V gene. The CDR3 loop reads CASSPGAEPYEQYF. The DNA for the CDR3 is TGTGCCAGCTCACCTGGGGCAGAACCCTACGAGCAGTACTTC.

The genes are TRBV27 and TRBJ1-1, with a possible D match to TRBD1 (6 bases). Trimming took off 11 bases at V and 4 bases at J, with 20 bases between the two ends. CDR3 length equals 14 residues. Germline V gene sequence: CDR1 MNHEY, CDR2 SMNVEV (reference sequence). The CDR3 nucleotides are TGTGCCGCAAAGGCAGGGGTGGTAGGCACTGAAGCTTTCTTT. Translated, it gives CAAKAGVVGTEAFF.

This clone was recorded at least ten times. The gene calls are TRBV19 and TRBJ2-2; TRBD2 matches 13 bases. The CDR3 totals 15 residues. V dropped 4 bases and J dropped 6; count of bases not matched to a gene: 2. CDR1 and CDR2 (germline): LNHDA, SQIVND (reference sequence). The CDR3 nucleotides read TGTGCCAGTAGTACCGGACTAGCGGGAGCCGGGGAGCTGTTTTTT. Translation: CASSTGLAGAGELFF.

This clone was recorded once. The chain employs TRBV6-1 and TRBJ1-1; D gene ambiguous. The CDR3 contains 15 residues. The V and J ends lost 1 base and 5 bases respectively, with 14 bases between them. CDR1 is MNHNS, CDR2 SASEGT, per germline. DNA of the CDR3: TGTGCCAGCAGTGAAGAAAATAGAGCTAGTACTGAAGCTTTCTTT. As protein: CASSEENRASTEAFF.

The chain links TRBV6-5 to TRBJ2-7, with TRBD2 as a possible D gene (6 bases). This CDR3 is 16 amino acids long. Trimming took 4 bases from V and 2 from J, leaving 18 bases between them. CDR1 and CDR2 (germline): MNHEY, SVGAGI. The CDR3 DNA is TGTGCCAGCAGTTTATCCGGTCGGGGGAAGGCCTACGAGCAGTACTTC. Translation gives CASSLSGRGKAYEQYF.

The chain employs TRBV19 and TRBJ2-5; 9 positions agree with TRBD1. V shed 4 bases and J 1 base; nucleotides not matched to a gene: 7. The CDR3 contains 16 residues. Germline V gene lookup returns CDR1 LNHDA and CDR2 SQIVND (reference sequence). DNA for the CDR3: TGTGCCAGTAGTACGGACAGGGGTGGAGGCCAAGAGACCCAGTACTTC. Protein product: CASSTDRGGGQETQYF.

The CDR3 loop reads CASSLRPGNEQYF. The CDR3 nucleotides are TGTGCCAGCAGTTTGCGGCCTGGAAACGAGCAGTACTTC. This chain joins TRBV12-3 or TRBV12-4 and TRBJ2-7; D uncertain. Trimming removed 3 bases from V and 5 bases from J, with 11 bases in between. The CDR3 contains 13 residues.

The V and J genes are TRBV11-2 and TRBJ2-5; 7 positions match TRBD1. The V gene end was trimmed by 5 bases and the J gene end by 1 base; junction bases not matched to a gene: 10. There are 16 residues in the CDR3. Germline values: CDR1 SGHAT, CDR2 FQNNGV. This chain's CDR3 is CASSQNPTGPQETQYF. DNA of the CDR3: TGTGCCAGCAGCCAGAACCCGACAGGGCCCCAAGAGACCCAGTACTTC.

The chain employs TRBV9 and TRBJ1-2; possible D gene TRBD1, 5 bases. This CDR3 region has 15 residues. V was shortened by 3 bases and J by 4 bases, with 16 bases between the two germline ends. Germline V gives CDR1 SGDLS, CDR2 YYNGEE. CDR3: CASSADDGQGYGYTF. CDR3 in DNA: TGTGCCAGCAGCGCCGACGACGGTCAGGGCTATGGCTACACCTTC. The full variable domain, in which reference TRBV9 and TRBJ1-2 provide the parts outside the CDR3, is DSGVTQTPKHLITATGQRVTLRCSPRSGDLSVYWYQQSLDQGLQFLIQYYNGEERAKGNILERFSAQQFPDLHSELNLSSLELGDSALYFCASSADDGQGYGYTFGSGTRLTVV.

CDR3 amino acids: CASSQGGTTYEQYF. CDR3 nucleotides: TGTGCCAGCAGCCAAGGGGGGACAACCTACGAGCAGTACTTC. The chain joins TRBV3-1 (or the pseudogene TRBV3-2) to TRBJ2-7, with D possibly matching TRBD1 (6 bases). V lost 1 base to trimming and J lost 2 bases, with 9 bases between them. Germline V gives CDR1 LGHDT, CDR2 YNNKEL (reference sequence). This CDR3 has 14 amino acids.